This T cell receptor beta chain was documented in a study of T cell responses to AZD1222 COVID-19 vaccine. Study-wide background: Investigators merged groups given second doses at roughly 4 or roughly 12 weeks. General observations from the study: The donor group comprised mostly white British people and more females; the analysis possibly underestimated clonal diversity. Baseline serostatus was positive in only a handful of AZD1222 recipients. Spike regions recognized by vaccine-associated CD4 TCRs spanned the protein, led by 160-218 and 743-854.

Assay: immunoSEQ multiplex PCR; the TCRdb copy retains only in-frame clones and omits some. The table shows about 140,000 clones, with around 93% occurring only once. Concerning this clone: As yet, its antigen is unknown.

V shed 3 bases, J shed 2 bases, and the junction held 2 bases outside the gene matches. The germline V gene has CDR1 SGHTA and CDR2 FQGTGA. The CDR3 runs 14 residues. The chain has TRBV7-3 and TRBJ2-3, with 7 nucleotides matching TRBD2. This TCR came from an adult in good health. The material was peripheral blood, obtained on day 0 of AZD1222 vaccination. In DNA form, the CDR3 reads TGTGCCAGCAGCTTTAGCGGGTACACAGATACGCAGTATTTT. This codes for CASSFSGYTDTQYF.